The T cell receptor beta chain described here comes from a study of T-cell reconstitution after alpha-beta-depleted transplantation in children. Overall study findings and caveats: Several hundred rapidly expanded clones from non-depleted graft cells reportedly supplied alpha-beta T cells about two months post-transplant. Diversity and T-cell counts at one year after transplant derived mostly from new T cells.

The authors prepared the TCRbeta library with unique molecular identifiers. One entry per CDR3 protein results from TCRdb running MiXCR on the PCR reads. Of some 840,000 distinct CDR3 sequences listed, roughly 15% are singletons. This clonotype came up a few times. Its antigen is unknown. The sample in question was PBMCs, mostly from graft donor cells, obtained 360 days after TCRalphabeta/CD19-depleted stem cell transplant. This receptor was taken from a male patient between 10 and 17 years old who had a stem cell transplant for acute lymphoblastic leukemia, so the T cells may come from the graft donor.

As DNA, the CDR3 is TGTGCCATATTAGCGGGAGCGTACTCCTACAATGAGCAGTTCTTC. This gives the protein CAILAGAYSYNEQFF. This chain connects TRBV7-9 to TRBJ2-1; 9 nucleotides align to TRBD2. The CDR3 sequence is 15 residues long. V lost 10 bases, J lost 0 bases, and 7 bases stayed unmatched. Germline loops: CDR1 SEHNR, CDR2 FQNEAQ (reference sequence).